These T cell receptor beta chains were read from a single sample in a study of T cells in Graves' hyperthyroidism and ophthalmopathy. TCRdb processed the multiplex PCR reads anew with MiXCR; each CDR3 protein has one entry. This table has around 350,000 distinct CDR3 sequences, 19% appearing once. The sample was blood. The source of these receptors is a woman younger than 35 with Graves' hyperthyroidism. Each CDR3 is given with its conserved first and last residue. Each record gives: clone size, V gene, D gene, J gene, CDR3 protein, CDR3 DNA. The D gene is left open where the match is weak. Expanded clones are given a class, and other clones once, few, many or no size at all.

>many|TRBV20-1|TRBD2|TRBJ2-5
CSAPPSGGPGETQYF
TGCAGTGCCCCCCCTAGCGGGGGGCCGGGGGAGACCCAGTACTTC
>NA|TRBV12-3/TRBV12-4|NA|TRBJ1-5
CASTAGASNQPQHF
TGTGCCAGCACCGCAGGGGCGAGCAATCAGCCCCAGCATTTT
>NA|TRBV19|NA|TRBJ1-1
CASSVGMHTEAFF
TGTGCCAGTAGTGTGGGGATGCACACTGAAGCTTTCTTT
>many|TRBV20-1|NA|TRBJ1-1
CSARVGFTEAFF
TGCAGTGCTAGAGTGGGGTTCACTGAAGCTTTCTTT
>NA|TRBV5-1|TRBD1|TRBJ1-1
CASSLTGGWEAFF
TGCGCCAGCAGCTTGACAGGGGGCTGGGAAGCTTTCTTT
>many|TRBV2|TRBD2|TRBJ2-5
CASKSRGGLETQYF
TGTGCCAGCAAATCGCGGGGGGGCTTGGAGACCCAGTACTTC
>medium-sized|TRBV2|TRBD2|TRBJ2-7
CASLPTSGGIEQYF
TGTGCCAGCCTACCGACTAGCGGGGGGATCGAGCAGTACTTC
>many|TRBV6-5|NA|TRBJ2-7
CASRRDGSYEQYF
TGTGCCAGCAGAAGGGACGGCTCCTACGAGCAGTACTTC
>many|TRBV28|TRBD1|TRBJ1-1
CATRTGEAFF
TGTGCCACCCGGACAGGAGAAGCTTTCTTT
>many|TRBV12-3/TRBV12-4|NA|TRBJ2-2
CASSHLQGTGELFF
TGTGCCAGCAGCCATTTACAGGGCACCGGGGAGCTGTTTTTT
>many|TRBV28|NA|TRBJ1-2
CASNDRFYGYTF
TGTGCCAGCAATGACAGGTTCTATGGCTACACCTTC
>NA|TRBV12-3/TRBV12-4|NA|TRBJ1-1
CASSLPLLGANTEAFF
TGTGCCAGCAGTTTACCCCTACTGGGGGCGAACACTGAAGCTTTCTTT
>once|TRBV29-1|TRBD1|TRBJ2-7
CSVDWTGGYEQYF
TGCAGCGTTGACTGGACAGGGGGATACGAGCAGTACTTC
>many|TRBV12-3/TRBV12-4|TRBD1|TRBJ1-1
CASSNSGGRNTEAFF
TGTGCCAGCAGTAACTCAGGGGGCCGGAACACTGAAGCTTTCTTT
>many|TRBV10-3|NA|TRBJ2-5
CAIAAGMMETQYF
TGTGCCATTGCTGCAGGGATGATGGAGACCCAGTACTTC
>many|TRBV6-5|TRBD1|TRBJ2-2
CASSRQGRTGELFF
TGTGCCAGCAGTCGACAGGGGAGGACCGGGGAGCTGTTTTTT
>many|TRBV6-1|NA|TRBJ2-2
CASSETTEPGELFF
TGTGCCAGCAGTGAGACGACTGAGCCAGGGGAGCTGTTTTTT
>few|TRBV5-1|NA|TRBJ2-7
CASSLVYRAYEQYF
TGCGCCAGCAGCTTGGTTTATAGGGCCTACGAGCAGTACTTC
>many|TRBV2|TRBD1|TRBJ1-2
CASEGQGHSGYTF
TGTGCCAGCGAGGGACAGGGACATTCTGGCTACACCTTC
>many|TRBV6-5|TRBD1|TRBJ1-1
CASRWDRGYTEAFF
TGTGCCAGCAGGTGGGACAGGGGATATACTGAAGCTTTCTTT